Listed below are T cell receptor beta chains from one sample, sequenced in a study of T cell repertoires in aging, cancer and after chemotherapy. TCRdb re-analysed the multiplex PCR reads in MiXCR, keeping a single row per CDR3 protein. Seen here are 5,000 to 5,500 distinct CDR3 sequences, over 35% observed once, and the top ten hold about 7%. The source material was blood. The receptors come from a human donor with a blood cancer. CDR3s include the opening cysteine and the closing phenylalanine or tryptophan. Each record gives: V gene, D gene, clone size, J gene, CDR3 DNA, CDR3 protein. D genes are given only for firm matches. Rows may omit the clone size; those that give it use once, few, many or a size class.

>TRBV5-5|TRBD2|NA|TRBJ2-1
TGTGCCAGCGGGATGGGACTAGCCTTTTACAATGAGCAGTTCTTC
CASGMGLAFYNEQFF
>TRBV6-4|TRBD1|few|TRBJ1-2
TGTGCCAGCAGTGCAGGGGGACAGGGCTACGGCTACACCTTC
CASSAGGQGYGYTF
>TRBV7-2|NA|NA|TRBJ2-1
TGTGCCAGCAGCTTTTTCAGGCGGGACAATGAGCAGTTCTTC
CASSFFRRDNEQFF
>TRBV18|NA|NA|TRBJ2-7
TGTGCCAGCTCGTCAGGACAGAATACCTACGAGCAGTACTTC
CASSSGQNTYEQYF
>TRBV6-5|TRBD1|few|TRBJ2-5
TGTGCCAGCAGTTACTCCCTGACAGGGGTACAAGAGACCCAGTACTTC
CASSYSLTGVQETQYF
>TRBV19|NA|once|TRBJ1-5
TGTGCCAGTAGTCCGGGACTTAATCAGCCCCAGCATTTT
CASSPGLNQPQHF
>TRBV14|TRBD2|few|TRBJ2-5
TGTGCCAGCAGCCAAGGGGATAGCGGGGGCCCCGGGGAGACCCAGTACTTC
CASSQGDSGGPGETQYF
>TRBV6-2/TRBV6-3|NA|NA|TRBJ2-6
TGTGCCAGCAGTCGAGGGACAACTGGGGCCAACGTCCTGACTTTC
CASSRGTTGANVLTF
>TRBV29-1|NA|few|TRBJ2-5
TGCAGCGTTGTAGAAAAGGAGACCCAGTACTTC
CSVVEKETQYF
>TRBV19|NA|NA|TRBJ1-2
TGTGCCAGTACCACCCAACAGCGGATTGGTGGCTACACCTTC
CASTTQQRIGGYTF
>TRBV7-2|NA|few|TRBJ2-3
TGTGCCAGCAAACCAGACGGAAGCTTTACAGATACGCAGTATTTT
CASKPDGSFTDTQYF
>TRBV7-6|TRBD1|NA|TRBJ1-3
TGTGCCAGCAGCTTCCAACAGGGGGTTTCTGGAAACACCATATATTTT
CASSFQQGVSGNTIYF
>TRBV15|TRBD1|NA|TRBJ1-2
TGTGCCACCAGCAGAGATCAGGGGGCAAGGTATGGCTACACCTTC
CATSRDQGARYGYTF
>TRBV6-1|TRBD1|few|TRBJ1-3
TGTGCCAGCAGTCCACGGGACAGCCGCTCTGGAAACACCATATATTTT
CASSPRDSRSGNTIYF
>TRBV6-4|NA|NA|TRBJ2-2
TGTGCCAGCAGTGCGACCCCAGGGTCCGGGGAGCTGTTTTTT
CASSATPGSGELFF
>TRBV7-9|TRBD2|once|TRBJ2-2
TGTGCCAGCAGCTTGAACAGCGGGGGGGCAGGTGCCGGGGAGCTGTTTTTT
CASSLNSGGAGAGELFF
>TRBV29-1|NA|NA|TRBJ2-7
TGCAGCGTCGTAGAGTCGCCGAGCCCCTACGAGCAGTACTTC
CSVVESPSPYEQYF
>TRBV20-1|TRBD1|NA|TRBJ1-1
TGCAGTGCTAGAGGGGGACAGGGCCGATTGGCGTTGAACACTGAAGCTTTCTTT
CSARGGQGRLALNTEAFF
>TRBV12-3/TRBV12-4|TRBD1|few|TRBJ2-1
TGTGCCAGCAGTTTGCGGGACAGGGTTTACGGGGAGCAGTTCTTC
CASSLRDRVYGEQFF
>TRBV19|NA|few|TRBJ1-1
TGTGCCAGTAGTATAGTAGACGGGGGCTGGAACACTGAAGCTTTCTTT
CASSIVDGGWNTEAFF
>TRBV6-2/TRBV6-3|TRBD1|NA|TRBJ1-2
TGTGCCAGCACCCCCGTTGGGGACAGGGCTAACTATGGCTACACCTTC
CASTPVGDRANYGYTF
>TRBV29-1|NA|few|TRBJ2-7
TGCAGCGTTGAATTTAACTACGAGCAGTACTTC
CSVEFNYEQYF
>TRBV19|TRBD1|NA|TRBJ2-1
TGTGCCAGTAGTATTGCAGGACAGGGGCCCTACAATGAGCAGTTCTTC
CASSIAGQGPYNEQFF
>TRBV6-5|NA|NA|TRBJ2-2
TGCGCGGGGGCCCTGCTGACGAACACCGGGGAGCTGTTTTTT
CAGALLTNTGELFF
>TRBV12-3/TRBV12-4|NA|NA|TRBJ1-2
TGTGCCAGCAGTTTATATCGGGACGTCTTATTC
CASSLYRDVLF
>TRBV10-3|NA|NA|TRBJ2-2
TGTGCCATCAGGTCGGAATCGAACACCGGGGAGCTGTTTTTT
CAIRSESNTGELFF
>TRBV15|TRBD1|NA|TRBJ2-3
TGTGCCACCAGCAGTGGGGGACAGGGGTCAGATACGCAGTATTTT
CATSSGGQGSDTQYF
>TRBV30|NA|NA|TRBJ1-5
TGTGCCTGGAGTCGACTTAGCGATCAGCCCCAGCATTTT
CAWSRLSDQPQHF
>TRBV6-5|NA|NA|TRBJ1-3
TGTGCCAGCAGTTACTCTCCGCCGGGACACGGGGACACCATATATTTT
CASSYSPPGHGDTIYF